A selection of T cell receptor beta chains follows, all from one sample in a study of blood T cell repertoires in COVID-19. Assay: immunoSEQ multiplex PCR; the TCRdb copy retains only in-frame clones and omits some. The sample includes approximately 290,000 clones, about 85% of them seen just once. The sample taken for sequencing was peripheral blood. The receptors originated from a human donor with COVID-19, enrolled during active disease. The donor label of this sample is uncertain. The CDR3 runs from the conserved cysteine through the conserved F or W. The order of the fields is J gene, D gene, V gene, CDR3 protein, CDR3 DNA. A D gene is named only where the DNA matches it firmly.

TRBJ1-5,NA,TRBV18,CASSPEADQPQHF,TGTGCCAGCTCACCGGAGGCTGATCAGCCCCAGCATTTT
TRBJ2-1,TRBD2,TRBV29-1,CSVEGRAGAGGPNEQFF,TGCAGCGTTGAAGGTCGCGCCGGAGCGGGAGGGCCCAATGAGCAGTTCTTC
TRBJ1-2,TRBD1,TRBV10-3,CAISERSSDRGGYGYTF,TGTGCCATCAGTGAGAGGTCGTCGGACAGGGGTGGCTATGGCTACACCTTC
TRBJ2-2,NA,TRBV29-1,CSVALGTGGELFF,TGCAGCGTTGCCCTCGGGACTGGCGGGGAGCTGTTTTTT
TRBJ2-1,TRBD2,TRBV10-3,CAISESTSEGEQFF,TGTGCCATCAGTGAGTCTACTAGCGAGGGTGAGCAGTTCTTC
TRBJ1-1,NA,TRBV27,CASSLSTRDTSWNTEAFF,TGTGCCAGCAGTTTATCGACGAGGGACACGAGTTGGAACACTGAAGCTTTCTTT
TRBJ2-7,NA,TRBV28,CATKTPGGTEQYF,TGTGCCACCAAAACCCCAGGGGGGACCGAGCAGTACTTC
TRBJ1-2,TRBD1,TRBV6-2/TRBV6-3,CASSPVGTGGRHGYTF,TGTGCCAGCAGCCCTGTGGGGACAGGAGGACGTCACGGCTACACCTTC
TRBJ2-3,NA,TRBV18,CASSSTEPSTDTQYF,TGTGCCAGCTCATCGACGGAGCCTAGCACAGATACGCAGTATTTT
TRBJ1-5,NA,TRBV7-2,CASSARGGNQPQHF,TGTGCCAGCAGCGCTCGGGGGGGCAATCAGCCCCAGCATTTT
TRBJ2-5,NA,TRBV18,CASSPMTGQETQYF,TGTGCCAGCTCACCAATGACAGGTCAAGAGACCCAGTACTTC
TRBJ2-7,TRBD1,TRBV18,CASSPMDRDISSYEQYF,TGTGCCAGCTCACCAATGGACAGGGACATCAGCTCCTACGAGCAGTACTTC
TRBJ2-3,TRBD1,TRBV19,CASSNRGRVGADTQYF,TGTGCCAGTAGTAACAGGGGGCGGGTAGGCGCAGATACGCAGTATTTT
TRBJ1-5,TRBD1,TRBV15,CATSALEGAGNQLQHF,TGTGCCACCAGCGCCCTGGAGGGGGCTGGCAATCAGCTCCAGCATTTT
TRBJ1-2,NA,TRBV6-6,CASERDNYGYTF,TGTGCCAGCGAACGGGATAACTATGGCTACACCTTC
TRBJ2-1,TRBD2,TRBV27,CASSLGTSGRNEQFF,TGTGCCAGCAGTTTAGGGACTAGCGGACGCAATGAGCAGTTCTTC
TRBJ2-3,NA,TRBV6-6,CASSYSAGDTQYF,TGTGCCAGCAGTTACTCGGCCGGGGATACGCAGTATTTT
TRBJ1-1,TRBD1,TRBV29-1,CSVEALQGEPAFF,TGCAGCGTTGAAGCCTTACAGGGGGAACCAGCTTTCTTT
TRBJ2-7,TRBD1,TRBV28,CASSYRDSPFGQYF,TGTGCCAGCAGTTACCGGGACAGCCCCTTCGGGCAGTACTTC
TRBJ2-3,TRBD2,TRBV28,CASRRSSGRGGTDTQYF,TGTGCCAGCAGACGGTCTAGCGGGAGGGGAGGAACAGATACGCAGTATTTT
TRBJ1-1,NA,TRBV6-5,CASSYLGRGNTEAFF,TGTGCCAGCAGTTACTTGGGCAGGGGCAACACTGAAGCTTTCTTT
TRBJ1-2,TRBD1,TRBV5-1,CASSLSGQNYGYTF,TGCGCCAGCAGCTTGTCGGGACAGAACTATGGCTACACCTTC
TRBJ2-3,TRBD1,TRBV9,CASSPGQASTDTQYF,TGTGCCAGCAGCCCTGGACAGGCTAGCACAGATACGCAGTATTTT
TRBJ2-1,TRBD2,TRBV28,CASRGPGLAGGESSYNEQFF,TGTGCCAGCAGGGGGCCGGGACTAGCGGGAGGCGAAAGCTCCTACAATGAGCAGTTCTTC
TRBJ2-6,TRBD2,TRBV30,CAWSVFLAGVLGANVLTF,TGTGCCTGGAGTGTTTTTCTAGCGGGAGTCTTGGGGGCCAACGTCCTGACTTTC
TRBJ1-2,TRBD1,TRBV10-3,CAISESGTEGYTF,TGTGCCATCAGTGAGTCAGGGACAGAGGGCTACACCTTC
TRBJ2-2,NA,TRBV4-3,CASSQDRGTGELFF,TGCGCCAGCAGCCAAGATAGGGGCACCGGGGAGCTGTTTTTT
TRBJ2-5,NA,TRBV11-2,CASSPWSGQETQYF,TGTGCCAGCAGCCCCTGGTCGGGGCAAGAGACCCAGTACTTC